The clone carrying this T cell receptor (beta chain) was counted between two and nine times. What it binds is not known. V lost 4 bases and J 2 bases, leaving 6 bases between the germline ends. Looked up from germline, CDR1 is GTSNPN and CDR2 is SVGIG (reference sequence). The CDR3 has 13 amino acids. This sample stems from a study of cytomegalovirus exposure and HLA in healthy donors. Study-level points and caveats: HLA restriction was apparent for most CMV-associated TCR beta chains in a later analysis.

The PCR contained 60 Vbeta and 13 Jbeta primers. TCRdb keeps only in-frame clones here, not all; method: immunoSEQ multiplex PCR. The repertoire holds 150,000 to 200,000 clones, with about 13% as singletons. Material for sequencing was PBMCs. The clonotype was recovered from a middle-aged man in good health and CMV-seropositive. This chain joins TRBV30 and TRBJ1-6; a weak D match, TRBD1 (5 bases). Here the CDR3 DNA reads TGTGCCTGGACGGGGGCCTATAATTCACCCCTCCACTTT. This gives the protein CAWTGAYNSPLHF.